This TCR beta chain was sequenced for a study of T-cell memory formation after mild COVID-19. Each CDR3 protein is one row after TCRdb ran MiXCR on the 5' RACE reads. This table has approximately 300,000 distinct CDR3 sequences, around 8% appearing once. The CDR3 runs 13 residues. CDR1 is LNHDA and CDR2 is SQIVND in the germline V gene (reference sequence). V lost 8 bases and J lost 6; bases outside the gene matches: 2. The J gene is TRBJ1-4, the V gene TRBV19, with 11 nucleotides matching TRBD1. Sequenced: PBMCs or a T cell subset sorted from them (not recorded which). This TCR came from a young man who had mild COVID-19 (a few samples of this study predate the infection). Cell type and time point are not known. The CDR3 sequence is CASRGQGDEKLFF. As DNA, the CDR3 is TGTGCCAGTCGGGGACAGGGGGATGAAAAACTGTTTTTT.